In this sample, the clone carrying this T cell receptor beta chain turned up a few times. The antigen is not known. Unique molecular identifiers tagged the TCR beta cDNA libraries. Starting from approximately 1 to 10 million T cells, the study yielded a few hundred thousand cDNA molecules. TCRdb passed the PCR reads through MiXCR, listing each CDR3 protein once. This sample yields 180,000 or so distinct CDR3 sequences, of which 25% to 35% are seen a single time; approximately 3% belongs to the top ten. This entry is derived from a study of post-analysis software for immune sequencing data. Study-wide results and caveats: Normalized Chao1 diversity was significantly reduced in patients versus controls. The authors found that F measure strongly co-clustered same-batch samples.

Specimen: blood. This receptor was obtained from a girl under 18 with multiple sclerosis.

The CDR3 DNA sequence: TGTGCCAGCTCACCAGACGGGAATGAGCAGTTCTTC. This translates into CASSPDGNEQFF. The J gene is TRBJ2-1, the V gene TRBV18; D ambiguous. This CDR3 is 12 amino acids long. Trimming removed 2 bases from V and 7 bases from J, with 6 bases in between. Germline V gives CDR1 KGHSH, CDR2 LQKENI.